This TCR beta chain was captured in a study of PD-1 blockade in classical Hodgkin lymphoma. The CDR3 is made up of 14 amino acids. V lost 4 bases and J lost 0, with 7 bases in between. Looked up from germline, CDR1 is SGHRS and CDR2 is YFSETQ. Time point of the sample: cycle 4 day 1 (C4D1), after about 6 weeks of nivolumab. Every patient had relapsed following autologous stem cell transplantation, and cohorts differed in brentuximab vedotin exposure. Study results and limitations: Why the repertoires differ is still unclear, perhaps disease activity or prior therapy. With CD4+ cells, TCR diversity rose significantly by C4D1, but not with CD8+ cells.

Clones were read by immunoSEQ multiplex PCR, and TCRdb kept only the in-frame ones, dropping some. The sample lists more than 95,000 clones; about 92% were seen once. This clone occurred a few times. The antigen is not known. The gene calls are TRBV5-1 and TRBJ1-4; weak D call: TRBD1 (5 bases). The sample consisted of peripheral blood mononuclear cells (PBMCs), taken before the fourth cycle of nivolumab. The sequence was obtained from a human donor with classical Hodgkin lymphoma. The CDR3 loop reads CASSRGATNEKLFF. CDR3 DNA: TGCGCCAGCAGCCGGGGCGCAACTAATGAAAAACTGTTTTTT.